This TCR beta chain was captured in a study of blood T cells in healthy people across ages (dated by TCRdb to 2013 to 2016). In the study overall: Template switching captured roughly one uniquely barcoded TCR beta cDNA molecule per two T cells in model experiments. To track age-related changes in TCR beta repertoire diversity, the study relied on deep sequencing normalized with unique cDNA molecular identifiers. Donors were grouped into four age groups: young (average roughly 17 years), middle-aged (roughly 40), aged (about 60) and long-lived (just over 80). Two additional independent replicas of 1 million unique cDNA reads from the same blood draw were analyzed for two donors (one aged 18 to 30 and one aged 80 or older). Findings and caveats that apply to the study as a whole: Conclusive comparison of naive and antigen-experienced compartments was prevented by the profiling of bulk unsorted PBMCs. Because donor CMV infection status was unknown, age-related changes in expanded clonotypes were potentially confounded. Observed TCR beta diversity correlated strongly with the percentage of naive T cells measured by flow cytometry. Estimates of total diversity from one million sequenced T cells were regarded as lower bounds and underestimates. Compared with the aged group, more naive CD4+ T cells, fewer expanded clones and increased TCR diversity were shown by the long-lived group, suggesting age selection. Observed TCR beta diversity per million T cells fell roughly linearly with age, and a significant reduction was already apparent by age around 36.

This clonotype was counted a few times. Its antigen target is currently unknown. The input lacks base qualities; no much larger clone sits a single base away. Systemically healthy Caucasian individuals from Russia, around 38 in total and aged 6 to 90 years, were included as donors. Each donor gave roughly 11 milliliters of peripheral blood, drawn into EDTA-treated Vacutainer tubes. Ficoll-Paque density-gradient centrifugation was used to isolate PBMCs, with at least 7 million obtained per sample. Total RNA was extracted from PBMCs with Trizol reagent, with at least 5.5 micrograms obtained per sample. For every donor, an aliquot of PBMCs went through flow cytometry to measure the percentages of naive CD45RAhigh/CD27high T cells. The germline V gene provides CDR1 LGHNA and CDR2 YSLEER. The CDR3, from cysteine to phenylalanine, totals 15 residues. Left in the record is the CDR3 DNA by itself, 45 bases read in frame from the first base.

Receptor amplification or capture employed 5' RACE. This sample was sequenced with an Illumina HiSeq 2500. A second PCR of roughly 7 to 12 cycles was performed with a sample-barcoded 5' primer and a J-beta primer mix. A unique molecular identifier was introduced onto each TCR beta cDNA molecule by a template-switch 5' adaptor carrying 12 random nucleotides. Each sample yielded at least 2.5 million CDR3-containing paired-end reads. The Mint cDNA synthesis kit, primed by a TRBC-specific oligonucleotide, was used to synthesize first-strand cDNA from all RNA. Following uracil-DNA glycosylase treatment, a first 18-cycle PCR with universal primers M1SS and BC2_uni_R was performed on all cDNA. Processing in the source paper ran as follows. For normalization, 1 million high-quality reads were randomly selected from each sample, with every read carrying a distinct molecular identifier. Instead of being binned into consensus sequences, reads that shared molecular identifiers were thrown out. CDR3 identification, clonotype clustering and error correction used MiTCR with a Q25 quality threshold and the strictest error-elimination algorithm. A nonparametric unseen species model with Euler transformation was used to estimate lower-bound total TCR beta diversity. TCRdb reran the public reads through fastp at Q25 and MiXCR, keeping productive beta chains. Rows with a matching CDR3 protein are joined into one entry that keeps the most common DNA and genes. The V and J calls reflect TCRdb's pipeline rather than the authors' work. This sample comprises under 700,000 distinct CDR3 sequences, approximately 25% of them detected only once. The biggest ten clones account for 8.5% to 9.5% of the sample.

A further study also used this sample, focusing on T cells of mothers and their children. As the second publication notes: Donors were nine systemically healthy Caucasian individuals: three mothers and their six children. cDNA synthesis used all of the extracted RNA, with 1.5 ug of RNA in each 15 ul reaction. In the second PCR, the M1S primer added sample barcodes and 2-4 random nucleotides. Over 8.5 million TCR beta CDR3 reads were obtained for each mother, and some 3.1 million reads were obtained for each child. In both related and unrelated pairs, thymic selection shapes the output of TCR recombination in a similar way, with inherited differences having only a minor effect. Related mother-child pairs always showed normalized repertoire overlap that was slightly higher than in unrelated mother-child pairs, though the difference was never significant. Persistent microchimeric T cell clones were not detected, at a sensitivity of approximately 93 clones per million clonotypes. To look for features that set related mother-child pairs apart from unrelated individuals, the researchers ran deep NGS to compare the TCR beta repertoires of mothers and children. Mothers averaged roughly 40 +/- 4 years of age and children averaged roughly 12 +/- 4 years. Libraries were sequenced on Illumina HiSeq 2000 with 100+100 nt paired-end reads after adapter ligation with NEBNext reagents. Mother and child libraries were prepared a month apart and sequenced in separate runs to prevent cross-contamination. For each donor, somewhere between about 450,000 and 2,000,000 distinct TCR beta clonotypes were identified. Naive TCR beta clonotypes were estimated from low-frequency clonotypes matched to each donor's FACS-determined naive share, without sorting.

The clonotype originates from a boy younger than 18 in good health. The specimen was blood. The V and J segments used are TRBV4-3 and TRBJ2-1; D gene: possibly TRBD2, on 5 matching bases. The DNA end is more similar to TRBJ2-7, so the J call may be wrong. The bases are TGCGCCAGCAGCCAAGATGGGAGACACAACTACGAGCAGTACTTC. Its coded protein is CASSQDGRHNYEQYF.